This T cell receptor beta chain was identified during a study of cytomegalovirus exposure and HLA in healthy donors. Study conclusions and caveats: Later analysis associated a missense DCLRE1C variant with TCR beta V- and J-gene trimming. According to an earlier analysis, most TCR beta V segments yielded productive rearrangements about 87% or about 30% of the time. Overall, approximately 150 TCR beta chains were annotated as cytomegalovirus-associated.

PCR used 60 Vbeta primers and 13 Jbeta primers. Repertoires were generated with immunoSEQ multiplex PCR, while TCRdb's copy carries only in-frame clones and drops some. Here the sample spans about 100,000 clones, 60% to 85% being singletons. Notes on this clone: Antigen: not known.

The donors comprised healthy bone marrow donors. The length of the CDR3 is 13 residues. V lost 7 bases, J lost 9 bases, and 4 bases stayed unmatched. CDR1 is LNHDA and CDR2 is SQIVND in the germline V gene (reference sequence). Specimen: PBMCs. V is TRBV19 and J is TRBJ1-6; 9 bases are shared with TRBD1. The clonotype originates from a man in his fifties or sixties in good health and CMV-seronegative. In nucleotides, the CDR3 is TGTGCCAGTACCGGGACAGGGCGTTCACCCCTCCACTTT. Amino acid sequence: CASTGTGRSPLHF.